This TCR beta chain stems from a study of T-cell memory formation after mild COVID-19. Study information: The study found TCR clusters largely donor specific.

In this sample, this clonotype turned up a few times. The antigen is not known. Findings and limits, study-wide: Clones that contracted from day 15 to 85 were balanced CD4/CD8, while later expanders leaned CD4+.

Germline CDR1 reads SGDLS; CDR2 reads YYNGEE. Trimming removed 1 base from V and 4 bases from J, with 11 bases in between. CDR3 length: 14 residues. TCRdb redid the calling of the 5' RACE reads with MiXCR, one entry per CDR3 protein. The sample consists of roughly 250,000 distinct CDR3 sequences, approximately 16% of them appearing once. This chain connects TRBV9 to TRBJ1-2; a possible D gene is TRBD1 (5 bases). The sequencing input was PBMCs or a T cell subset sorted from them (not recorded which). The clonotype comes from a man aged 18 to 29 who had mild COVID-19 (a few samples of this study predate the infection). Cell type and time point are not known. This CDR3 reads CASSVLSGGYGYTF. The DNA for the CDR3 is TGTGCCAGCAGCGTATTGTCCGGGGGCTATGGCTACACCTTC.